The clone carrying this T cell receptor (beta chain) has just a few counts. The target antigen is unknown. TCRdb re-derived calls from the 5' RACE reads in MiXCR, one entry per CDR3 protein. This table has roughly 600,000 distinct CDR3 sequences, around 17% appearing once. This entry comes from a study of T-cell memory formation after mild COVID-19. The V and J ends lost 0 bases and 5 bases, in that order; junction bases with no gene match: 10. The CDR3 runs 16 residues. CDR1 MNHEY and CDR2 SVGAGI come from the germline V gene. Findings and limits, study-wide: For second-wave clones that peaked at day 37, SARS-CoV-2 specificity went unverified.

Sequencing used PBMCs or a T cell subset sorted from them (not recorded which). This clonotype originated in an adult woman who had mild COVID-19 (a few samples of this study predate the infection). Cell type and time point are not known. The chain is built from TRBV6-5 and TRBJ2-7; 7 bases align to TRBD1. CDR3: CASSYSFRDRVNEQYF. CDR3 DNA sequence: TGTGCCAGCAGTTACTCCTTTCGCGACAGGGTAAACGAGCAGTACTTC.